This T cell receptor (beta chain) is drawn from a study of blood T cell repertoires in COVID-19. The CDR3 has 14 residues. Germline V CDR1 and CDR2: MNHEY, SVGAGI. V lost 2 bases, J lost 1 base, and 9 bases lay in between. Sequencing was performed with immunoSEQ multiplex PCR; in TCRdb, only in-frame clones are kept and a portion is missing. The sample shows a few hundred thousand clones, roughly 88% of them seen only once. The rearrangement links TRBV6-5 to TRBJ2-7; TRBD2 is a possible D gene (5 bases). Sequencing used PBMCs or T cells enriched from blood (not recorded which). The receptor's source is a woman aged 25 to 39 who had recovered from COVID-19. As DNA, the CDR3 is TGTGCCAGCAGTTACGCCGGGGAGTCCTACGAGCAGTACTTC. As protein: CASSYAGESYEQYF.